This T cell receptor beta chain came from a study of T cell repertoires in cytomegalovirus infection. Whole-study context: Matching HLA type and CMV infection were both indicated by public TCR beta signatures. Study findings and constraints: Using cumulative public TCR beta family frequency, the authors identified those who carried CMV together with the relevant HLA.

One entry per CDR3 protein results from TCRdb running MiXCR on the reads. The sample records roughly 310,000 distinct CDR3 sequences, roughly 16% being singletons. To note about this clonotype: Its specificity is not known.

Material: PBMCs. The receptor's source is a human donor in good health (CMV status not recorded). Some clones in this sample may be carry-over from other donors' samples.

For the CDR3, the DNA is TGTGCCAGCAGCTTACTGGGCTTCTTGGGACAGTCTGAACCTGAAGCTTTCTTT. This translates into CASSLLGFLGQSEPEAFF. The chain has TRBV11-2 and TRBJ1-1; 7 bases are shared with TRBD1. Germline V gene lookup returns CDR1 SGHAT and CDR2 FQNNGV. Trimming removed 2 bases from V and 6 bases from J; junction bases left unmatched: 18. CDR3 length: 18 amino acids. Together with reference TRBV11-2 and TRBJ1-1, the CDR3 gives the full variable domain: EAGVAQSPRYKIIEKRQSVAFWCNPISGHATLYWYQQILGQGPKLLIQFQNNGVVDDSQLPKDRFSAERLKGVDSTLKIQPAKLEDSAVYLCASSLLGFLGQSEPEAFFGQGTRLTVV.